The 17 T cell receptor beta chains below all came from one sample that was sequenced in a study of blood T cell repertoires in COVID-19. Sequencing was performed with immunoSEQ multiplex PCR; in TCRdb, only in-frame clones are kept and a portion is missing. The table includes approximately 350,000 clones, roughly 90% detected once. The sequencing input was peripheral blood. These receptors came from a woman aged 25 to 39 with COVID-19, enrolled during active disease.

This clone has just one count. Germline and junction disagree at one end, which may indicate a read error. The chain is built from TRBV7-9 and TRBJ2-1; possible D gene TRBD1, 5 bases. Germline assignment: CDR1 SEHNR and CDR2 FQNEAQ (reference sequence). The CDR3 consists of 16 residues. The CDR3 protein is CASRLGASSSYNEQFF. CDR3 nucleotides: TGTGCCAGCAGGTTAGGGGCAAGTAGCTCCTACAATGAGCAGTTCTTC. The full variable domain, its missing parts supplied by reference TRBV7-9 and TRBJ2-1, is DTGVSQNPRHKITKRGQNVTFRCDPISEHNRLYWYRQTLGQGPEFLTYFQNEAQLEKSRLLSDRFSAERPKGSFSTLEIQRTEQGDSAMYLCASRLGASSSYNEQFFGPGTRLTVL.

The rearrangement links TRBV10-3 to TRBJ2-5, with 7 bases matching TRBD1. This CDR3 is built from 13 residues. V was pared by 4 bases and J by 4 bases, with 3 bases of the junction left unmatched. CDR1 is ENHRY and CDR2 is SYGVKD in the germline V gene. The CDR3 DNA reads as TGTGCCATCAGTGTGGCAGGGGGAGAGACCCAGTACTTC. Amino acids: CAISVAGGETQYF.

The chain joins TRBV4-2 to TRBJ2-7; the D gene is possibly TRBD1 (6 bases). CDR1 is LGHNA and CDR2 is YNFKEQ in the germline V gene. This CDR3 has 16 amino acids. The ends were cut back, 0 bases at V and 2 bases at J, with 14 bases in the middle. CDR3 in DNA: TGTGCCAGCAGCCAAGAATATGGACAGTTGACCTACGAGCAGTACTTC. This translates into CASSQEYGQLTYEQYF.

This rearrangement joins TRBV5-4 to TRBJ2-2; D ambiguous. This CDR3 has 12 amino acids. The germline gives CDR1 SGHNT, CDR2 YYREEE (reference sequence). V lost 0 bases, J lost 8 bases, and 5 bases lay in between. CDR3 in DNA: TGTGCCAGCAGCTTGGCTTTTGGGGAGCTGTTTTTT. Protein: CASSLAFGELFF.

The genes are TRBV2 and TRBJ2-1; 16 nucleotides agree with TRBD2. This CDR3 region has 17 residues. CDR1 SNHLY and CDR2 FYNNEI come from the germline V gene. Trimming cost V 9 bases and J 7 bases; bases outside gene matches: 12. CDR3 bases: TGTGCCAGGGAATCCGGGACTAGCGGGGGGGCCGAGAATGAGCAGTTCTTC. Its translation: CARESGTSGGAENEQFF.

This chain joins TRBV11-3 and TRBJ2-2; 8 nucleotides line up with TRBD1. Germline assignment: CDR1 SGHNT and CDR2 YENEEA. V lost 6 bases, J lost 2 bases, and 5 bases stayed unmatched. The CDR3 spans 15 residues. CDR3 DNA: TGTGCCAGCAGTCTTCAGGGGGCCAACACCGGGGAGCTGTTTTTT. Translating gives CASSLQGANTGELFF.

V and J are TRBV10-3 and TRBJ2-5; tentatively, D is TRBD2 (5 bases). V was cut by 2 bases and J by 7 bases, with 14 bases left in between. Germline values: CDR1 ENHRY, CDR2 SYGVKD. The CDR3 runs to 14 residues. CDR3 region: CAISEGESWGTQYF. As DNA, the CDR3 is TGTGCCATCAGTGAGGGGGAGTCATGGGGGACCCAGTACTTC.

The V gene is TRBV20-1, the J gene TRBJ2-3; no definite D call. CDR1 and CDR2 from the germline V gene are DFQATT and SNEGSKA (reference sequence). The length of the CDR3 is 11 residues. The ends were cut back, 0 bases at V and 9 bases at J, with 7 bases in the middle. CDR3 in DNA: TGCAGTGCTAGAGAGGGCCAGACGCAGTATTTT. Protein sequence: CSAREGQTQYF.

The chain employs TRBV28 and TRBJ1-3, with D possibly TRBD1 on 5 matching bases. Trimming stripped 7 bases from V and 4 bases from J, with 17 bases between. Germline CDR1 is MDHEN and CDR2 is SYDVKM. The CDR3 sequence is 15 residues long. CDR3 loop: CASTPWGIGGNTIYF. CDR3 nucleotide sequence: TGTGCCAGCACCCCATGGGGCATTGGAGGAAACACCATATATTTT. The whole variable domain, filled in from reference TRBV28 and TRBJ1-3, reads DVKVTQSSRYLVKRTGEKVFLECVQDMDHENMFWYRQDPGLGLRLIYFSYDVKMKEKGDIPEGYSVSREKKERFSLILESASTNQTSMYLCASTPWGIGGNTIYFGEGSWLTVV.

V is TRBV3-1 (or the pseudogene TRBV3-2) and J is TRBJ2-7, with 8 positions matching TRBD1. There are 16 residues in the CDR3. After removal of 5 bases from V and 0 bases from J, the junction contained 9 bases not matched to a gene. Looked up from germline, CDR1 is LGHDT and CDR2 is YNNKEL (reference sequence). The CDR3 reads CASSSPGQGSSYEQYF. For the CDR3, the DNA is TGTGCCAGCAGCTCCCCCGGACAGGGAAGCTCCTACGAGCAGTACTTC.

The V gene is TRBV19, the J gene TRBJ2-1; 7 nucleotides line up with TRBD1. The CDR3 contains 16 residues. Germline trimming cut 6 bases from V and 8 bases from J; bases unmatched to any gene: 16. Germline V lookup: CDR1 LNHDA, CDR2 SQIVND (reference sequence). CDR3 region: CASREQGIGLLDEQFF. The CDR3 region has the DNA TGTGCCAGTAGGGAACAGGGGATCGGGCTTTTGGATGAGCAGTTCTTC.

The chain couples TRBV15 to TRBJ2-1; no definite D call. This CDR3 spans 15 amino acids. Trimming removed 3 bases at V and 0 bases at J, with 9 bases between. Germline-derived CDR1 and CDR2 are LNHNV and YYDKDF (reference sequence). The CDR3 nucleotides read TGTGCCACCAGCAGGGCCGTTGACTCCTACAATGAGCAGTTCTTC. Translated, it gives CATSRAVDSYNEQFF.

This rearrangement joins TRBV7-9 to TRBJ2-7; possible D gene TRBD1, 5 bases. V was shortened by 1 base and J by 1 base, with 11 bases between the two germline ends. Germline lookup yields CDR1 SEHNR and CDR2 FQNEAQ (reference sequence). There are 15 residues in the CDR3. The CDR3 is CASSLGATVSYEQYF. As DNA, the CDR3 is TGTGCCAGCAGCTTAGGGGCGACAGTATCCTACGAGCAGTACTTC.

This clone was detected only once. The chain links TRBV6-4 to TRBJ2-1, with a weak D call TRBD2 (6 bases). Trimming stripped 4 bases from V and 6 bases from J, with 16 bases between. Germline lookup yields CDR1 MRHNA and CDR2 SNTAGT. The CDR3 loop spans 15 amino acids. The CDR3, as DNA: TGTGCCAGCAGTGCGGAGTATCGAGCGGGCAATGAGCAGTTCTTC. This encodes CASSAEYRAGNEQFF.

This clone was counted a single time. V is TRBV19 and J is TRBJ2-2, with D possibly TRBD1 on 5 matching bases. Trimming pared 11 bases from V and 7 bases from J, leaving 17 bases between. The CDR3 covers 13 residues. Germline V gives CDR1 LNHDA, CDR2 SQIVND (reference sequence). Here the CDR3 DNA reads TGTGCCGGCCCAGGGTTGGGTGGCGGGGAGCTGTTTTTT. Translated, it gives CAGPGLGGGELFF.

J is TRBJ1-1 and V is TRBV7-2; TRBD1 matches at 9 bases. CDR1 and CDR2 from the germline V gene are SGHTA and FQGNSA. CDR3 length equals 13 residues. J gave up 11 bases and V 5 bases, and 9 bases lay outside the gene matches. The CDR3 DNA is TGTGCCAGCAGCATCAACAGGGGGCGGGAGGCTTTCTTT. It codes for CASSINRGREAFF.

V is TRBV18 and J is TRBJ1-3, with D possibly matching TRBD1 (5 bases). Germline V gene data show CDR1 as KGHSH and CDR2 as LQKENI. Trimming took 6 bases from V and 2 from J, leaving 14 bases between them. There are 15 residues in the CDR3. The CDR3 DNA reads TGTGCCAGCTCCCCTGGGGCTATACCTGGAAACACCATATATTTT. It codes for CASSPGAIPGNTIYF.